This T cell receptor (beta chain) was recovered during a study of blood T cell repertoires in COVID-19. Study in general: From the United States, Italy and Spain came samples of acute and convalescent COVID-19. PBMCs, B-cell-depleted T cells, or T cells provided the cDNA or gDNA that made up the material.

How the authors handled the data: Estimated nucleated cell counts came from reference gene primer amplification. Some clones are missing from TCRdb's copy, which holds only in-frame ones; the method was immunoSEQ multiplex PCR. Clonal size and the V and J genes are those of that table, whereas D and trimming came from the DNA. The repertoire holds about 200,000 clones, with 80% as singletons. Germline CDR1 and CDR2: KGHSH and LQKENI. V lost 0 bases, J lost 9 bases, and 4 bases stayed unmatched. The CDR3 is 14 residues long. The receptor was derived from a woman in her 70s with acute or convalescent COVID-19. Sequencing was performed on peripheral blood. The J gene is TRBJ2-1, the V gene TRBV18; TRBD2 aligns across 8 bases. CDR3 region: CASSPPGLEGEQFF. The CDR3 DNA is TGTGCCAGCTCACCACCGGGACTAGAAGGTGAGCAGTTCTTC.